The T cell receptor beta chain described here comes from a study of cytomegalovirus exposure and HLA in healthy donors. Germline V CDR1 and CDR2: MGHRA, YSYEKL. This CDR3 comprises 16 residues. V was pared by 2 bases and J by 6 bases, with 5 bases of the junction left unmatched. PCR amplification relied on 60 Vbeta primers (plus 13 Jbeta primers). Clones were read by immunoSEQ multiplex PCR, and TCRdb kept only the in-frame ones, dropping some. The data hold 95,000 to 100,000 clones, with about 76% observed a single time. This sequence was found in a human donor in good health. V is TRBV4-1 and J is TRBJ1-5, with TRBD1 matching over 12 bases. The sample comprised PBMCs. The CDR3 sequence: CASSQPGQGAAQPQHF. The CDR3 DNA reads as TGCGCCAGCAGCCAACCGGGACAGGGGGCTGCTCAGCCCCAGCATTTT.